This TCR beta chain was sequenced in a study of T cells and Merkel cell carcinoma outcomes. General study points: Reportedly, T-cell repertoire with density predicts Merkel cell carcinoma outcomes.

Here immunoSEQ multiplex PCR was the method, and the copy in TCRdb shows in-frame clones only, minus some. The sample shows 4,000 to 5,500 clones, roughly 84% of them seen only once. Comment on this clone: Its target is unknown.

The CDR3 has 17 amino acids. Trimming at V came to 3 bases and at J to 5 bases, leaving 9 bases not matched to a gene. Per germline, CDR1 LNHDA and CDR2 SQIVND (reference sequence). What was sequenced was tumor tissue from Merkel cell carcinoma. This TCR derives from a human donor with Merkel cell carcinoma. The chain links TRBV19 to TRBJ2-5, with TRBD2 matching 13 bases. Written as DNA, the CDR3 is TGTGCCAGTAGTATTCCCGGGACTAGCGGGGCCGTGGAGACCCAGTACTTC. Translated: CASSIPGTSGAVETQYF.